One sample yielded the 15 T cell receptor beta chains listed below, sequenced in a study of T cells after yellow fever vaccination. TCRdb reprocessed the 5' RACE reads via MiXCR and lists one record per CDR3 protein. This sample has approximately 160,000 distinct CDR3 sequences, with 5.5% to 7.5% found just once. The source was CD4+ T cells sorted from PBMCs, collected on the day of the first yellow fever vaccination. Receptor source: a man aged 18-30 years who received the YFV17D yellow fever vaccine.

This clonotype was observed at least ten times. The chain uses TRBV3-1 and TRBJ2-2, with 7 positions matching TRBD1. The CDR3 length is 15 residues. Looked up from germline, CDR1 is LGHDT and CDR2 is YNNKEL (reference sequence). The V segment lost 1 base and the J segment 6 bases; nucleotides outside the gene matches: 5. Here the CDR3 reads CASSQVNQGAGELFF. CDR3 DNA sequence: TGTGCCAGCAGCCAAGTCAACCAGGGGGCCGGGGAGCTGTTTTTT.

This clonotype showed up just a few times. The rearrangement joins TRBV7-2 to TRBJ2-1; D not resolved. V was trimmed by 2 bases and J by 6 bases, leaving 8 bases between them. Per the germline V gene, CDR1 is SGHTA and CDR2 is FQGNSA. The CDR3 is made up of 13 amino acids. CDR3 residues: CASSLFYSNEQFF. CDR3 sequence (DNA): TGTGCCAGCAGCTTATTCTATTCCAATGAGCAGTTCTTC.

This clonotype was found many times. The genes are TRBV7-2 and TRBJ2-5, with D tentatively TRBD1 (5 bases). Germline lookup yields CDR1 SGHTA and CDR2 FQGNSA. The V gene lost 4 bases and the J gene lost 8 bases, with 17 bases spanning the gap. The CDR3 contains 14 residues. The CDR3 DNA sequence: TGTGCCAGCAGCTACCAGGGTTCCAAGAGAACCCAGTACTTC. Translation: CASSYQGSKRTQYF.

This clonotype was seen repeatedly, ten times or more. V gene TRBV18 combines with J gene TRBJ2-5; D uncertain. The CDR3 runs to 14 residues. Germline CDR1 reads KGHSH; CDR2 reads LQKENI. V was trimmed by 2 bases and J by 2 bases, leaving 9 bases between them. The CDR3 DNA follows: TGTGCCAGCTCACCAGGGAATAGGCAAGAGACCCAGTACTTC. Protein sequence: CASSPGNRQETQYF. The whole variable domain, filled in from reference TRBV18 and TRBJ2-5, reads NAGVMQNPRHLVRRRGQEARLRCSPMKGHSHVYWYRQLPEEGLKFMVYLQKENIIDESGMPKERFSAEFPKEGPSILRIQQVVRGDSAAYFCASSPGNRQETQYFGPGTRLLVL.

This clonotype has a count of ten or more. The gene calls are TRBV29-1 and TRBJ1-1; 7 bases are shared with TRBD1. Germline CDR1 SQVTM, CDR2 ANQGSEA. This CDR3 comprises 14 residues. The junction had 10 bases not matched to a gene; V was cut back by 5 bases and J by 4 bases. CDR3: CSVKGRQGRTEAFF. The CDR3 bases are TGCAGCGTTAAGGGCCGACAGGGACGCACTGAAGCTTTCTTT.

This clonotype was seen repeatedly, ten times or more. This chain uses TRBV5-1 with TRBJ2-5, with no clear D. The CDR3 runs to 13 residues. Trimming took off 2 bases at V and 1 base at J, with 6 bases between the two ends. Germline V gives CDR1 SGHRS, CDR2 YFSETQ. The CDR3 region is CASSFNIQETQYF. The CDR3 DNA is TGCGCCAGCAGCTTTAACATCCAAGAGACCCAGTACTTC.

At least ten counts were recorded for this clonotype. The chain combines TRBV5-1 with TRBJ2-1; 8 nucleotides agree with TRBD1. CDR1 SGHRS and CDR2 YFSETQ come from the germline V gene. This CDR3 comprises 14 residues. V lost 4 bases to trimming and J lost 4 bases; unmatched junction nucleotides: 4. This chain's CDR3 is CASSPQGAYNEQFF. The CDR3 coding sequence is TGCGCCAGCAGCCCCCAGGGGGCATACAATGAGCAGTTCTTC.

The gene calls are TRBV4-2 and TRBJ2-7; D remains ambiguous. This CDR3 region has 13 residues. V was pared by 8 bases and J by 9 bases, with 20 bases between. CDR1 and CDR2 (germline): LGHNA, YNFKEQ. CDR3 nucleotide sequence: TGTGCCAGCGGCCCTGGGCTCCTCGGCTGGCAGTACGTC. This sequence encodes CASGPGLLGWQYV.

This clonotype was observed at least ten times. CDR3 in amino acids: CASSPTGGGETQYF. CDR3 sequence (DNA): TGCGCCAGCAGCCCCACAGGGGGCGGGGAGACCCAGTACTTC. The genes are TRBV5-1 and TRBJ2-5; TRBD1 matches 9 bases. The V and J ends lost 4 bases and 5 bases, in that order; junction bases with no gene match: 6. The CDR3 contains 14 residues. Germline V gene lookup returns CDR1 SGHRS and CDR2 YFSETQ. The full variable domain, with the rest looked up from reference TRBV5-1 and TRBJ2-5, is KAGVTQTPRYLIKTRGQQVTLSCSPISGHRSVSWYQQTPGQGLQFLFEYFSETQRNKGNFPGRFSGRQFSNSRSEMNVSTLELGDSALYLCASSPTGGGETQYFGPGTRLLVL.

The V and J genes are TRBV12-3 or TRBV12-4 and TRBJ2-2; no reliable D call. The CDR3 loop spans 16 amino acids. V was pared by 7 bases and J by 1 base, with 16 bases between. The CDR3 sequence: CASNDSPALNTGELFF. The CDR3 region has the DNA TGTGCCAGCAATGACTCCCCCGCATTGAACACCGGGGAGCTGTTTTTT.

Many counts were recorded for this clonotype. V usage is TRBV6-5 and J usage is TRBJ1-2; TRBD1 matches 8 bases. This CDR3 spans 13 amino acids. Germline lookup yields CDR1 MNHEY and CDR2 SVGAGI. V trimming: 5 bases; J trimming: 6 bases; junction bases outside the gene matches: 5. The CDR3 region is CASSTDRGNGYTF. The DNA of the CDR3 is TGTGCCAGCAGTACTGACAGGGGAAATGGCTACACCTTC.

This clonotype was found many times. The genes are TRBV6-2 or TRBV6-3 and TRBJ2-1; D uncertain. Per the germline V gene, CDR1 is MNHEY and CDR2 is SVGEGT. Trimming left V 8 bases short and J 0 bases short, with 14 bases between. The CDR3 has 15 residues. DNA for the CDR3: TGTGCCAGCGGTAGAACAACAAGCTCCTACAATGAGCAGTTCTTC. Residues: CASGRTTSSYNEQFF.

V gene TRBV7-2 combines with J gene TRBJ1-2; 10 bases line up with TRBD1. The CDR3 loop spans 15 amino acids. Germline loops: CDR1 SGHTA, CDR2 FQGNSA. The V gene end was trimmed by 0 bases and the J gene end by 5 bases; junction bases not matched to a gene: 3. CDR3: CASSLAGTGVYGYTF. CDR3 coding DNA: TGTGCCAGCAGCTTAGCTGGGACAGGGGTTTATGGCTACACCTTC. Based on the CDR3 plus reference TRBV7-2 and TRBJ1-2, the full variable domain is GAGVSQSPSNKVTEKGKDVELRCDPISGHTALYWYRQSLGQGLEFLIYFQGNSAPDKSGLPSDRFSAERTGGSVSTLTIQRTQQEDSAVYLCASSLAGTGVYGYTFGSGTRLTVV.

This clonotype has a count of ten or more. The CDR3 DNA reads as TGTGCCAGCAGCTTAGTTGGAGCGGGGGGTTACAATGAGCAGTTCTTC. Translation gives CASSLVGAGGYNEQFF. The chain links TRBV7-2 to TRBJ2-1; TRBD2 matches at 9 bases. The germline V gene has CDR1 SGHTA and CDR2 FQGNSA. CDR3 size: 16 residues. V trimming: 1 base; J trimming: 4 bases; junction bases outside the gene matches: 5.

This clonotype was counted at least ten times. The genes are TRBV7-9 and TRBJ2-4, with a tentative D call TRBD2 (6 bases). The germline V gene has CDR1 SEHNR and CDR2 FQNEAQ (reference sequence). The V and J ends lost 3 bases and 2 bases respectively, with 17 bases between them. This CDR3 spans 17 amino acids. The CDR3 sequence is CASSFLRRRVTKNIQYF. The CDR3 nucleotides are TGTGCCAGCAGCTTTCTCAGGAGGAGGGTCACCAAAAACATTCAGTACTTC.